This T cell receptor (beta chain) stems from a study of patients and donors after allogeneic stem cell transplantation. Using its own MiXCR run on the RT-PCR reads, TCRdb lists one record per CDR3 protein. The sample shows 200,000 to 250,000 distinct CDR3 sequences, 12% to 15% of them seen only once. This clonotype was counted many times. The source material was blood, either unsorted or a sorted T cell fraction (not recorded which). The sequence came from a human donor who was either an allogeneic HSCT recipient or a stem cell or donor lymphocyte infusion donor (not recorded which). It is not recorded whose cells these are; they may come from a transplant donor.

The chain's CDR3 is CSALRTGGASYEQYF. DNA for the CDR3: TGCAGTGCCTTACGGACAGGGGGTGCCTCCTACGAGCAGTACTTC. This chain uses TRBV20-1 with TRBJ2-7, with 10 bases identical to TRBD1. This CDR3 spans 15 amino acids. J lost 0 bases, V lost 6 bases, and 8 bases had no gene match. Per the germline V gene, CDR1 is DFQATT and CDR2 is SNEGSKA (reference sequence).